These T cell receptor beta chains were read from a single sample in a study of cytomegalovirus exposure and HLA in healthy donors. Produced via immunoSEQ multiplex PCR; TCRdb's table is partial and in-frame only. The data show 80,000 to 100,000 clones, 75% to 85% seen once. Sequencing was performed on PBMCs. These receptors were collected from a male donor in good health and CMV-seropositive. Both conserved end residues are part of each CDR3. The order of the fields is clone size, D gene, V gene, J gene, CDR3 protein, CDR3 DNA. A D gene is named only where the DNA matches it firmly. The size field is filled for only some rows; it gives once, few, many or a size class.

>-|TRBD1|TRBV30|TRBJ1-5
CAWETGGNQPQHF
TGTGCCTGGGAGACAGGGGGCAATCAGCCCCAGCATTTT
>-|TRBD2|TRBV9|TRBJ2-3
CASMRGGTDTQYF
TGTGCCAGCATGCGGGGGGGGACAGATACGCAGTATTTT
>-|TRBD1|TRBV4-3|TRBJ2-7
CASSQEGQGIYEQYF
TGCGCCAGCAGCCAGGAGGGACAGGGGATCTACGAGCAGTACTTC
>-|-|TRBV4-1|TRBJ1-1
CASSQDRRHVNTEAFF
TGCGCCAGCAGCCAAGATAGGCGACACGTGAACACTGAAGCTTTCTTT
>-|-|TRBV27|TRBJ1-2
CASSPRTEVLSYGYTF
TGTGCCAGCAGTCCTAGGACGGAGGTCCTCTCCTATGGCTACACCTTC
>-|-|TRBV6-5|TRBJ2-7
CASSYSAGNYEQYF
TGTGCCAGCAGTTACTCGGCAGGGAACTACGAGCAGTACTTC
>-|-|TRBV6-5|TRBJ2-7
CASSYAGSYEQYF
TGTGCCAGCAGTTACGCAGGGTCCTACGAGCAGTACTTC
>-|TRBD1|TRBV5-1|TRBJ1-2
CASSTSQGARDGYTF
TGCGCCAGCAGCACCTCACAGGGGGCGCGGGATGGCTACACCTTC
>-|TRBD2|TRBV4-3|TRBJ2-2
CASSHPLGTSDVGELFF
TGCGCCAGCAGCCACCCCCTCGGGACTAGCGATGTCGGGGAGCTGTTTTTT
>-|-|TRBV4-1|TRBJ1-4
CASSQSFANEKLFF
TGCGCCAGCAGCCAAAGCTTTGCTAATGAAAAACTGTTTTTT
>once|TRBD1|TRBV2|TRBJ2-5
CASTRGTGRETQYF
TGTGCCAGTACCCGGGGGACAGGGAGGGAGACCCAGTACTTC
>-|TRBD1|TRBV5-6|TRBJ1-1
CASSLRQGSAEAFF
TGTGCCAGCAGCCTCCGACAGGGTTCGGCTGAAGCTTTCTTT
>-|TRBD2|TRBV5-1|TRBJ2-7
CASSLSSRAGDYEQYF
TGCGCCAGCAGCTTGTCCAGTAGGGCGGGGGACTACGAGCAGTACTTC
>-|-|TRBV5-4|TRBJ2-7
CASSPPGTSTYEQYF
TGTGCCAGCAGCCCCCCCGGGACTTCCACCTACGAGCAGTACTTC
>-|-|TRBV19|TRBJ2-7
CASSIAPSSYEQYF
TGTGCCAGTAGTATAGCGCCGAGCTCCTACGAGCAGTACTTC
>few|-|TRBV19|TRBJ1-2
CASSRQGGSYGYTF
TGTGCCAGTAGTCGGCAGGGAGGAAGCTATGGCTACACCTTC
>-|-|TRBV14|TRBJ2-7
CASSQDFDSTYEQYF
TGTGCCAGCAGCCAAGATTTCGACAGTACCTACGAGCAGTACTTC
>-|-|TRBV30|TRBJ1-2
CAWSPWGGYGYTF
TGTGCCTGGAGTCCCTGGGGAGGCTATGGCTACACCTTC
>-|-|TRBV6-6|TRBJ1-3
CASSERNTIYF
TGTGCCAGCAGTGAGAGAAACACCATATATTTT
>few|-|TRBV6-5|TRBJ1-1
CASGRQEVFF
TGTGCCAGCGGCAGGCAGGAAGTTTTCTTT
>once|-|TRBV30|TRBJ1-6
CAWSKETGRSPLHF
TGTGCCTGGAGTAAGGAAACGGGTCGGTCACCCCTCCACTTT
>-|TRBD1|TRBV4-3|TRBJ1-2
CASSETYRGSGYTF
TGCGCCAGCAGCGAAACATACAGGGGGAGCGGCTACACCTTC
>-|TRBD1|TRBV7-9|TRBJ1-2
CASSLGGTGHNYGYTF
TGTGCCAGCAGCTTAGGGGGGACAGGGCATAACTATGGCTACACCTTC
>-|TRBD1|TRBV29-1|TRBJ2-4
CSVEEPRDRGDIQYF
TGCAGCGTTGAAGAGCCTCGGGACAGGGGAGACATTCAGTACTTC
>-|TRBD1|TRBV6-5|TRBJ1-2
CASFTGQGGGYTF
TGTGCCAGCTTCACGGGACAGGGGGGTGGCTACACCTTC
>-|-|TRBV9|TRBJ2-6
CASSVVGRGGANVLTF
TGTGCCAGCAGCGTAGTGGGGAGAGGGGGGGCCAACGTCCTGACTTTC